These 7 T cell receptor beta chains were all obtained from the same sample, sequenced in a study of cytomegalovirus exposure and HLA in healthy donors. Sequencing was performed with immunoSEQ multiplex PCR; in TCRdb, only in-frame clones are kept and a portion is missing. The table records fewer than 130,000 clones, 85% to 90% of them present only once. Sequencing was done on a sample of PBMCs. The receptors come from a woman aged 30 to 39 in good health and CMV-seropositive.

Here the CDR3 DNA reads TGTGCCAGCAGTTTATATGGGACAGGCAATGAAAAACTGTTTTTT. Translation gives CASSLYGTGNEKLFF. The chain recombines TRBV27 with TRBJ1-4; TRBD1 matches at 8 bases. V lost 1 base, J lost 5 bases, and 3 bases stayed unmatched. The germline gives CDR1 MNHEY, CDR2 SMNVEV (reference sequence). This CDR3 has 15 amino acids.

The genes are TRBV4-3 and TRBJ2-1; D not resolved. V lost 0 bases and J lost 2, with 8 bases in between. CDR1 LGHNA and CDR2 YSLEER come from the germline V gene. The CDR3 length is 15 residues. CDR3 bases: TGCGCCAGCAGCCAAGATCGCCAGACCTACAATGAGCAGTTCTTC. Residues: CASSQDRQTYNEQFF.

The chain joins TRBV5-4 to TRBJ2-3, with no clear D. The CDR3 length is 13 residues. Germline loops: CDR1 SGHNT, CDR2 YYREEE (reference sequence). V was pared by 5 bases and J by 3 bases, with 10 bases between. CDR3 protein: CASSKWQTDTQYF. The CDR3 coding sequence is TGTGCCAGCAGTAAATGGCAGACAGATACGCAGTATTTT.

The rearrangement links TRBV4-2 to TRBJ1-2; a weak D match, TRBD1 (5 bases). Per germline, CDR1 LGHNA and CDR2 YNFKEQ. The V gene lost 0 bases and the J gene lost 4 bases, with 12 bases spanning the gap. This CDR3 is built from 15 residues. The CDR3 DNA is TGTGCCAGCAGCCAAGATCTGACAGAACCCTATGGCTACACCTTC. The encoded protein is CASSQDLTEPYGYTF.

The chain is built from TRBV7-2 and TRBJ1-6; a possible D gene is TRBD1 (5 bases). Trimming removed 1 base from V and 10 bases from J, with 20 bases in between. Germline lookup yields CDR1 SGHTA and CDR2 FQGNSA. The CDR3 length is 17 residues. This chain's CDR3 is CASSLESAGSLGSPLHF. CDR3 sequence (DNA): TGTGCCAGCAGCTTAGAAAGCGCAGGGTCTCTTGGATCACCCCTCCACTTT.

This clone has a handful of counts. Here the CDR3 reads CASSPQGSGRSYEQYF. CDR3 in DNA: TGTGCCAGTAGTCCTCAGGGTAGCGGGAGATCCTACGAGCAGTACTTC. The chain couples TRBV19 to TRBJ2-7; 9 bases line up with TRBD2. The germline CDR1 and CDR2 sequences are LNHDA and SQIVND (reference sequence). J lost 1 base, V lost 5 bases, and 9 bases had no gene match. The CDR3 loop spans 16 amino acids.

V and J are TRBV28 and TRBJ2-3; D perhaps matches TRBD1 (6 bases). With 2 bases removed from V and 2 bases from J, the gap between germline ends came to 11 bases. This CDR3 is 15 amino acids long. The germline V gene encodes CDR1 MDHEN and CDR2 SYDVKM. The CDR3 nucleotides are TGTGCCAGCAGTTTAATGGGGGCTAACACAGATACGCAGTATTTT. Translated: CASSLMGANTDTQYF.